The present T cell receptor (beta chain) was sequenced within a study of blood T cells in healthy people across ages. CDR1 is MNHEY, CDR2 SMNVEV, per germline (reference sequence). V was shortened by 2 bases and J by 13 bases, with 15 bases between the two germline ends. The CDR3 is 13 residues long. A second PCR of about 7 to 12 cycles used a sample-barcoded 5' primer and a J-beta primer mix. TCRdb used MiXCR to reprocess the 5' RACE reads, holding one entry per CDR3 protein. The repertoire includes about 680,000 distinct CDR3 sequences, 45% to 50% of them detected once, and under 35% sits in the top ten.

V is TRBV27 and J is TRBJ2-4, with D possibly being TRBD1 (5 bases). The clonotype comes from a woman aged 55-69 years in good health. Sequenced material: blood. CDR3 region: CASSLGAGKGQYF. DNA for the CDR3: TGTGCCAGCAGTTTAGGGGCAGGCAAGGGGCAGTACTTC.